A selection of T cell receptor beta chains follows, all from one sample in a study of CD8 T cells in ankylosing spondylitis. One entry per CDR3 protein, called by TCRdb with MiXCR from the 5' RACE reads. The sample has 250,000 to 300,000 distinct CDR3 sequences; more than 15% are singletons. Material for sequencing was blood, either unsorted or a sorted T cell fraction (not recorded which). These receptors came from a male donor with ankylosing spondylitis or in good health (not recorded which). Each CDR3 is given with its conserved first and last residue. The D gene is left open where the match is weak. Size is omitted from some rows. Given values are once, few, many or a class for expanded clones.

j_call v_call clone_size d_call cdr3_aa cdr3_nt
TRBJ2-5 TRBV4-1 NA NA CASSQEAVTSQETQYF TGCGCCAGCAGCCAAGAAGCGGTCACTTCCCAAGAGACCCAGTACTTC
TRBJ2-7 TRBV20-1 NA TRBD2 CSASLGTTGLAREQYF TGCAGTGCTTCCTTGGGGACTACGGGACTAGCTCGCGAGCAGTACTTC
TRBJ2-1 TRBV29-1 few TRBD2 CSVEGVAGGAYNEQFF TGCAGCGTTGAAGGGGTAGCGGGAGGTGCCTACAATGAGCAGTTCTTC
TRBJ2-4 TRBV11-2 NA NA CASSSVRVGEDIQYF TGTGCCAGCAGCTCCGTTAGGGTTGGAGAGGACATTCAGTACTTC
TRBJ2-3 TRBV15 few TRBD2 CATSIWALAGGTTDTQYF TGTGCCACCAGCATCTGGGCCCTAGCGGGAGGAACGACAGATACGCAGTATTTT
TRBJ2-1 TRBV7-8 NA TRBD1 CASSLPGQGNNEQFF TGTGCCAGCAGCCTACCGGGACAGGGGAACAATGAGCAGTTCTTC
TRBJ1-5 TRBV2 NA NA CASSEAAGDSNQPQHF TGTGCCAGCAGTGAAGCGGCAGGGGATAGCAATCAGCCCCAGCATTTT
TRBJ2-7 TRBV20-1 few TRBD2 CSAPGLAGPTYEQYF TGCAGTGCCCCGGGACTAGCGGGGCCAACCTACGAGCAGTACTTC
TRBJ2-1 TRBV29-1 NA TRBD2 CSVEKAGTSTEQFF TGCAGCGTTGAAAAAGCCGGGACTAGCACTGAGCAGTTCTTC
TRBJ2-7 TRBV5-1 many TRBD1 CASSLGTGGPPSYEQYF TGCGCCAGCAGCTTGGGGACAGGGGGTCCTCCTTCCTACGAGCAGTACTTC
TRBJ2-1 TRBV30 NA TRBD1 CAWKNRGKDNEQFF TGTGCCTGGAAAAACAGGGGGAAGGACAATGAGCAGTTCTTC
TRBJ2-7 TRBV10-3 many TRBD2 CAVSPERDSYEQYF TGTGCCGTAAGCCCTGAGCGGGACTCCTACGAGCAGTACTTC
TRBJ2-7 TRBV12-3/TRBV12-4 few NA CASRDWEDYEQYF TGTGCCAGCAGGGACTGGGAAGACTACGAGCAGTACTTC
TRBJ2-7 TRBV6-2/TRBV6-3 many NA CASSPSGQRYSYEQYF TGTGCCAGCAGTCCCTCCGGACAGCGTTACTCCTACGAGCAGTACTTC
TRBJ1-2 TRBV27 NA NA CASSSSGTKFYGYTF TGTGCCAGCAGTTCTTCCGGGACAAAATTCTATGGCTACACCTTC
TRBJ2-3 TRBV5-4 NA NA CASSPWSGTSTDTQYF TGTGCCAGCAGCCCCTGGAGCGGCACTAGCACAGATACGCAGTATTTT
TRBJ1-2 TRBV4-3 NA NA CASSQEGDFYGYTF TGCGCCAGCAGCCAAGAGGGCGATTTTTATGGCTACACCTTC
TRBJ2-7 TRBV5-1 few TRBD2 CASSTWRESSYEQYF TGCGCCAGCAGCACCTGGCGGGAGAGTTCCTACGAGCAGTACTTC
TRBJ2-1 TRBV27 NA TRBD1 CASSPALGRGQGYNEQFF TGTGCCAGCAGTCCAGCCCTGGGCAGGGGGCAGGGATACAATGAGCAGTTCTTC
TRBJ2-5 TRBV5-1 few NA CASSLGVGRDQETQYF TGCGCCAGCAGCTTGGGAGTCGGGAGAGATCAAGAGACCCAGTACTTC
TRBJ2-7 TRBV7-6 NA TRBD2 CASSLGEGISYEQYF TGTGCCAGCAGCTTGGGGGAGGGGATCTCCTACGAGCAGTACTTC
TRBJ2-1 TRBV7-8 few TRBD1 CASSLAGTAYNEQFF TGTGCCAGCAGCTTAGCAGGGACAGCCTACAATGAGCAGTTCTTC
TRBJ2-7 TRBV28 NA NA CASSTPGAVEQYF TGTGCCAGCAGCACTCCGGGGGCTGTCGAGCAGTACTTC
TRBJ2-1 TRBV15 few TRBD2 CATRGTSGSIEQFF TGTGCCACCAGGGGGACTAGCGGGAGTATTGAGCAGTTCTTC
TRBJ2-7 TRBV29-1 NA NA CSVRTREQYF TGCAGCGTCCGGACCCGCGAGCAGTACTTC
TRBJ2-1 TRBV4-2 NA TRBD2 CASSHKTSGRDNEQFF TGTGCCAGCAGCCACAAAACTAGCGGGAGGGACAATGAGCAGTTCTTC
TRBJ2-6 TRBV7-9 few NA CASSSATRGAGANVLTF TGTGCCAGCAGCTCCGCCACGCGGGGTGCTGGGGCCAACGTCCTGACTTTC
TRBJ2-7 TRBV30 NA TRBD1 CAWSEPGQGPYEQYF TGTGCCTGGAGCGAACCGGGACAGGGACCCTACGAGCAGTACTTC
TRBJ2-1 TRBV12-3/TRBV12-4 NA NA CASRLGRANEQFF TGTGCCAGCAGGTTAGGCAGGGCCAATGAGCAGTTCTTC
TRBJ2-7 TRBV20-1 few TRBD2 CSAAGTSGRVDEQYF TGCAGTGCAGCCGGGACTAGCGGGAGGGTCGACGAGCAGTACTTC
TRBJ2-1 TRBV4-1 many NA CASSQGGVPPYYNEQFF TGCGCCAGCAGCCAAGGGGGAGTACCCCCTTACTACAATGAGCAGTTCTTC
TRBJ2-1 TRBV4-1 NA TRBD2 CASSQVALADIDEQFF TGCGCCAGCAGCCAAGTCGCACTAGCGGACATTGATGAGCAGTTCTTC
TRBJ2-7 TRBV20-1 many NA CSAKQGLSTYEQYF TGCAGTGCTAAGCAGGGGCTCTCCACCTACGAGCAGTACTTC
TRBJ2-1 TRBV6-1 NA NA CASSTADGLANNEQFF TGTGCCAGCAGTACGGCGGACGGGCTCGCGAACAATGAGCAGTTCTTC
TRBJ2-1 TRBV2 NA TRBD1 CASRDGQGGEEQFF TGTGCCAGCAGAGACGGACAGGGAGGTGAGGAGCAGTTCTTC
TRBJ1-1 TRBV12-3/TRBV12-4 many TRBD1 CASSPPLLGQGGTEAFF TGTGCCAGCAGTCCCCCCCTTTTGGGACAGGGGGGCACTGAAGCTTTCTTT
TRBJ2-5 TRBV29-1 few NA CSVEGAYQKETQYF TGCAGCGTTGAAGGAGCCTACCAGAAAGAGACCCAGTACTTC
TRBJ1-1 TRBV4-1 NA NA CASSQWRGDTEAFF TGCGCCAGCAGCCAATGGAGGGGCGACACTGAAGCTTTCTTT
TRBJ2-5 TRBV27 few TRBD2 CASSLGPGGGRETQYF TGTGCCAGCAGTTTAGGGCCCGGGGGGGGACGGGAGACCCAGTACTTC
TRBJ2-7 TRBV29-1 NA NA CSVDNGGSYEQYF TGCAGCGTTGACAATGGGGGGTCCTACGAGCAGTACTTC
TRBJ1-5 TRBV7-9 NA TRBD1 CASSLGQGEGPQHF TGTGCCAGCAGCTTAGGACAGGGGGAAGGGCCCCAGCATTTT
TRBJ1-4 TRBV29-1 NA NA CSVANDEKLFF TGCAGCGTCGCTAATGATGAAAAACTGTTTTTT
TRBJ2-3 TRBV27 few TRBD2 CASSLYPSGATDTQYF TGTGCCAGCAGTCTCTACCCTAGCGGGGCAACAGATACGCAGTATTTT
TRBJ2-7 TRBV20-1 many TRBD1 CSARAGTGWSYEQYF TGCAGTGCTAGAGCCGGGACAGGGTGGTCCTACGAGCAGTACTTC
TRBJ2-5 TRBV20-1 NA TRBD2 CSARDPASGVQETQYF TGCAGTGCTAGAGATCCCGCTAGCGGAGTCCAAGAGACCCAGTACTTC